This TCR beta chain stems from a study of blood T cell repertoires in COVID-19. Only in-frame clones appear in the TCRdb table, and some are missing; sequencing was by immunoSEQ multiplex PCR. The data contain about 150,000 clones, about 89% of them singletons. The sample comprised peripheral blood. The receptor comes from a man aged 50 to 60 with acute or convalescent COVID-19.

This CDR3 is CASSQRQGNNQPQHF. CDR3 bases: TGTGCCAGCAGCCAACGACAGGGGAACAATCAGCCCCAGCATTTT. The V and J genes are TRBV4-2 and TRBJ1-5; 8 bases agree with TRBD1. Trimming at V came to 2 bases and at J to 3 bases, leaving 3 bases not matched to a gene. The CDR3 covers 15 residues. Germline loops: CDR1 LGHNA, CDR2 YNFKEQ.